The 13 T cell receptor beta chains given below trace back to one sample, sequenced in a study of T cell repertoires in cytomegalovirus infection. TCRdb itself ran the reads through MiXCR, one entry per CDR3 protein. The table records roughly 150,000 distinct CDR3 sequences, about 15% of them present only once. Source material: CD8+ T cells from PBMCs. All receptors come from a human donor in good health (CMV status not recorded). Some clones in this sample may be carry-over from other donors' samples.

This clonotype was seen a few times. The chain joins TRBV10-3 to TRBJ1-2, with a weak D call TRBD1 (5 bases). The germline V and J ends were trimmed by 0 bases and 6 bases, with 5 bases remaining between them. The CDR3 spans 12 residues. Looked up from germline, CDR1 is ENHRY and CDR2 is SYGVKD. The DNA for the CDR3 is TGTGCCATCAGTGAGTCAGGGGATGGCTACACCTTC. It yields the protein CAISESGDGYTF.

Turning to this clonotype: This may come from a read error, since a much larger clone is one base off. Likely a read error: the CDR3 ends without its conserved phenylalanine or tryptophan. In nucleotides, the CDR3 is TGTGCCAGCAGCACGGGGGGGACCCAGTACATC. It is translated as CASSTGGTQYI. V usage is TRBV7-2 and J usage is TRBJ2-5; TRBD2 matches 7 bases. This CDR3 spans 11 amino acids. V dropped 5 bases and J dropped 7; count of bases not matched to a gene: 1. Germline V lookup: CDR1 SGHTA, CDR2 FQGNSA.

The rearrangement uses TRBV7-9 and TRBJ2-1, with D possibly matching TRBD1 (5 bases). Trimming removed 1 base at V and 5 bases at J, with 15 bases between. CDR3 length: 16 residues. Germline loops: CDR1 SEHNR, CDR2 FQNEAQ (reference sequence). As DNA, the CDR3 is TGTGCCAGCAGCTTAGTCTGGCAGGGATACCACAATGAGCAGTTCTTC. This codes for CASSLVWQGYHNEQFF.

V and J are TRBV12-3 or TRBV12-4 and TRBJ2-5, with 10 bases matching TRBD2. The junction had 9 bases not matched to a gene; V was cut back by 6 bases and J by 2 bases. The CDR3 extends over 16 amino acids. The CDR3 DNA reads TGTGCCAGCAGCTTGGAGGGACTAGCGTTTCAAGAGACCCAGTACTTC. It specifies CASSLEGLAFQETQYF.

The chain links TRBV6-5 to TRBJ2-7; TRBD1 matches at 7 bases. V lost 2 bases and J lost 3; bases outside the gene matches: 4. Germline assignment: CDR1 MNHEY and CDR2 SVGAGI. This CDR3 spans 14 amino acids. The CDR3 spells CASSYSGTVYEQYF. The DNA of the CDR3 is TGTGCCAGCAGTTACAGTGGGACAGTCTACGAGCAGTACTTC.

There are many counts of this clonotype. The V gene is TRBV7-2, the J gene TRBJ2-5; D unclear. V was cut by 2 bases and J by 5 bases, with 9 bases left in between. The CDR3 is 13 residues long. Germline-derived CDR1 and CDR2 are SGHTA and FQGNSA. This CDR3 reads CASSLRPRETQYF. The CDR3 bases are TGTGCCAGCAGCTTAAGACCGAGGGAGACCCAGTACTTC.

A few counts support this clonotype. J is TRBJ2-1 and V is TRBV7-8, with TRBD2 matching over 12 bases. The CDR3 spans 16 residues. Germline V CDR1 and CDR2: SGHVS, FQNEAQ. The trim removed 4 bases at V and 4 bases at J, leaving 5 bases unmatched. The CDR3 bases are TGTGCCAGCAGCTCCAGGACTAGCGGGGTATACAATGAGCAGTTCTTC. Amino acids: CASSSRTSGVYNEQFF.

This clonotype occurred many times. The chain links TRBV7-2 to TRBJ2-1, with D possibly being TRBD2 (5 bases). V was clipped by 5 bases and J by 3 bases, with 14 bases between them. CDR1 SGHTA and CDR2 FQGNSA come from the germline V gene. The CDR3 runs to 15 residues. The CDR3 is CASSHIGRVYNEQFF. The CDR3 coding sequence is TGTGCCAGCAGCCATATCGGGCGGGTCTACAATGAGCAGTTCTTC.

This clonotype occurred a few times. The chain is built from TRBV20-1 and TRBJ1-6; TRBD1 aligns across 8 bases. The CDR3 length is 17 residues. The trim removed 0 bases at V and 6 bases at J, leaving 10 bases unmatched. Germline-derived CDR1 and CDR2 are DFQATT and SNEGSKA (reference sequence). CDR3 coding DNA: TGCAGTGCTAGAGATGCACATGGACAGGGTGGTAATTCACCCCTCCACTTT. Protein product: CSARDAHGQGGNSPLHF.

This clonotype was picked up a small number of times. The V gene is TRBV7-6, the J gene TRBJ2-1; TRBD2 agrees at 14 bases. The V segment lost 5 bases and the J segment 6 bases; nucleotides outside the gene matches: 6. This CDR3 has 16 amino acids. Per germline, CDR1 SGHVS and CDR2 FNYEAQ. CDR3 amino acids: CASSPTGLAGANEQFF. The CDR3 DNA reads as TGTGCCAGCAGCCCGACGGGACTAGCGGGAGCCAATGAGCAGTTCTTC. Full variable domain (missing parts from reference TRBV7-6 and TRBJ2-1): GAGVSQSPRYKVTKRGQDVALRCDPISGHVSLYWYRQALGQGPEFLTYFNYEAQQDKSGLPNDRFSAERPEGSISTLTIQRTEQRDSAMYRCASSPTGLAGANEQFFGPGTRLTVL.

This clonotype turned up a few times. This sequence joins TRBV11-3 and TRBJ2-2; tentative D call: TRBD2 (5 bases). Between the trimmed V and J ends, which lost 5 bases and 4 bases, there was a span of 14 bases. Germline lookup yields CDR1 SGHNT and CDR2 YENEEA. The CDR3 sequence is 15 residues long. This chain's CDR3 is CASSPRTGITGELFF. CDR3 sequence (DNA): TGTGCCAGCAGCCCTAGAACGGGAATCACCGGGGAGCTGTTTTTT. The variable domain in full, with the rest retrieved from reference TRBV11-3 and TRBJ2-2, is EAGVVQSPRYKIIEKKQPVAFWCNPISGHNTLYWYLQNLGQGPELLIRYENEEAVDDSQLPKDRFSAERLKGVDSTLKIQPAELGDSAVYLCASSPRTGITGELFFGEGSRLTVL.

This chain joins TRBV29-1 and TRBJ2-2, with D unresolved. Germline V gene sequence: CDR1 SQVTM, CDR2 ANQGSEA. CDR3 length equals 13 residues. Between the trimmed V and J ends, which lost 2 bases and 1 base, there was a span of 5 bases. CDR3 DNA sequence: TGCAGCGTTGAATTTGAGAACACCGGGGAGCTGTTTTTT. Translation: CSVEFENTGELFF.

This clonotype was detected only a few times. As DNA, the CDR3 is TGTGCCACCAGCTCCCGGGACAGGGGCTATGGCTACACCTTC. Its translation: CATSSRDRGYGYTF. The chain joins TRBV15 to TRBJ1-2; 10 bases align to TRBD1. This CDR3 contains 14 residues. Germline V gene lookup returns CDR1 LNHNV and CDR2 YYDKDF (reference sequence). The V and J ends lost 5 bases and 4 bases, in that order; junction bases with no gene match: 4.